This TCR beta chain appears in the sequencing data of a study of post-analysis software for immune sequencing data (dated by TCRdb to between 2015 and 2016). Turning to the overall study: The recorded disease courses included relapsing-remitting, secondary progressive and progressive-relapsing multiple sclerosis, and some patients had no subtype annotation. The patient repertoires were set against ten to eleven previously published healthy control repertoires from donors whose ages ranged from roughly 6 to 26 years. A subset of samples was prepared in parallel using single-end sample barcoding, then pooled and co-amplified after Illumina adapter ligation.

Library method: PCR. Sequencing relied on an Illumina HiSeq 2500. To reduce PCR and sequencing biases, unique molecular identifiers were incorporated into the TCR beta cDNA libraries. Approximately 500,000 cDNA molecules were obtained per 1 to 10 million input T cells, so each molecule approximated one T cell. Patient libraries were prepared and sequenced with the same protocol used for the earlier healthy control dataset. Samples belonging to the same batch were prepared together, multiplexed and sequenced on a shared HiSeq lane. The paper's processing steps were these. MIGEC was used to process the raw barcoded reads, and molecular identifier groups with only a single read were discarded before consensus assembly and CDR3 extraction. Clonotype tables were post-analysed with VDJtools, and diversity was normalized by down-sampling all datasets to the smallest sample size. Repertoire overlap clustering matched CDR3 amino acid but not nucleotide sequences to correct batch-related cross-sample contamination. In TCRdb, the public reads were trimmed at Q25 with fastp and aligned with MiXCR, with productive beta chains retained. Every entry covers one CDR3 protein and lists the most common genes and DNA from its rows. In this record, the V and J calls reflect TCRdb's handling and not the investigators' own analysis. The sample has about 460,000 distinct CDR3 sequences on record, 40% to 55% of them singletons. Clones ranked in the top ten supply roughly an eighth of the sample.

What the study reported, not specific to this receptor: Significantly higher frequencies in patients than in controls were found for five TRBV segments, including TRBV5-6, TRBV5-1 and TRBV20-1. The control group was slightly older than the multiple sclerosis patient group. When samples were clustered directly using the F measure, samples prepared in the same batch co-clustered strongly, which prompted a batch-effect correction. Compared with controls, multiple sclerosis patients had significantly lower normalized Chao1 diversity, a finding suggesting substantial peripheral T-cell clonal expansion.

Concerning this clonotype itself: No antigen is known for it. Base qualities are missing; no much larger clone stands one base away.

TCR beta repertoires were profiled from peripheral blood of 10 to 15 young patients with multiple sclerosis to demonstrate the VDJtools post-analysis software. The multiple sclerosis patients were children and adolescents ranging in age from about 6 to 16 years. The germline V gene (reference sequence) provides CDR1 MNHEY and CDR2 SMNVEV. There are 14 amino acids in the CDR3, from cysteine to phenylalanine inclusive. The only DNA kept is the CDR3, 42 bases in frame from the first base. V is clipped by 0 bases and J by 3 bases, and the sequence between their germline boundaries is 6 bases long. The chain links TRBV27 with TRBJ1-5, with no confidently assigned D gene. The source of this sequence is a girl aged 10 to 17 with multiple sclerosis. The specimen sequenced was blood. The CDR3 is CASSLSLSNQPQHF. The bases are TGTGCCAGCAGTTTATCGCTATCCAATCAGCCCCAGCATTTT.